The 6 T cell receptor beta chains below all came from one sample that was sequenced in a study of T cells in Graves' hyperthyroidism and ophthalmopathy. It was RNA transcripts that yielded the amplified TCR beta CDR3 regions. TCR CDR3 underwent first-round RT-PCR with the HTBI primer set. TCRdb reprocessed the multiplex PCR reads via MiXCR and lists one record per CDR3 protein. The top ten clones hold about 8.3% of a sample with almost 600,000 distinct CDR3 sequences, 40% to 55% of them seen once. Sequencing was done on a sample of peripheral blood or thyroid tissue (not recorded which). The source is a woman aged 18-29 years with Graves' hyperthyroidism.

In its sample, this clonotype was seen many times. The chain uses TRBV11-2 and TRBJ2-7; 7 bases fit TRBD2. The germline CDR1 and CDR2 sequences are SGHAT and FQNNGV. CDR3 length equals 15 residues. The J segment lost 2 bases and the V segment lost 0 bases, leaving 4 bases of the junction unmatched. CDR3 protein: CASSLDPSGAYEQYF. The CDR3 DNA reads as TGTGCCAGCAGCTTAGATCCCAGCGGGGCCTACGAGCAGTACTTC.

This sequence joins TRBV2 and TRBJ2-7; D is possibly TRBD2 (6 bases). The CDR3 covers 13 residues. The germline V gene encodes CDR1 SNHLY and CDR2 FYNNEI. V lost 7 bases to trimming and J lost 0 bases, with 10 bases between them. The CDR3 is CASIPGVSYEQYF. The CDR3 DNA reads TGTGCCAGCATCCCGGGGGTCTCCTACGAGCAGTACTTC.

This clonotype was recorded many times. The chain employs TRBV2 and TRBJ1-2; D is uncertain. This CDR3 comprises 16 residues. Deletions cut 4 bases from V and 0 bases from J, with 15 bases between. The germline gives CDR1 SNHLY, CDR2 FYNNEI. The CDR3 DNA is TGTGCCAGCAGTGGGGGTTGGGCGAACGCTAACTATGGCTACACCTTC. Its protein product is CASSGGWANANYGYTF.

The V and J genes are TRBV20-1 and TRBJ1-5, with D perhaps TRBD1 (6 bases). The ends were cut back, 5 bases at V and 14 bases at J, with 28 bases in the middle. Germline V lookup: CDR1 DFQATT, CDR2 SNEGSKA (reference sequence). This CDR3 has 15 residues. The CDR3 coding sequence is TGCAGTGCTCAAGGGGGACTAGCGGGAGGAGGCTACGAGCATTTT. Its translation: CSAQGGLAGGGYEHF.

This clonotype was seen repeatedly, ten times or more. This chain uses TRBV7-8 with TRBJ1-6; a weak D match, TRBD1 (5 bases). The V and J ends lost 1 base and 10 bases respectively, with 20 bases between them. CDR1 and CDR2 (germline): SGHVS, FQNEAQ. CDR3 length: 17 amino acids. The chain's CDR3 is CASSLGIMAGSTSPLHF. Written as DNA, the CDR3 is TGTGCCAGCAGCTTAGGGATAATGGCAGGGTCTACCTCACCCCTCCACTTT.

This clonotype was picked up many times. The V call is TRBV5-1, the J call TRBJ2-6; D is undetermined. The CDR3 length is 15 residues. The V end was cut by 0 bases, the J end by 0 bases, with 4 bases between. Germline V gene sequence: CDR1 SGHRS, CDR2 YFSETQ. CDR3 nucleotides: TGCGCCAGCAGCTTGGTCGCCTCTGGGGCCAACGTCCTGACTTTC. It is translated as CASSLVASGANVLTF.